These T cell receptor beta chains were read from a single sample in a study of T-cell reconstitution after alpha-beta-depleted transplantation in children. TCRdb reanalysed the PCR reads using MiXCR and keeps one entry per CDR3 protein. The sample consists of 200,000 to 250,000 distinct CDR3 sequences, roughly a tenth of them appearing once. Sequenced here: PBMCs, sampled before TCRalphabeta/CD19-depleted stem cell transplant. Source of these receptors: a child younger than two with acute myeloid leukemia, due to receive a stem cell transplant. Both conserved end residues are part of each CDR3. A D gene is named only where the DNA matches it firmly. Size is stated for part of the rows, as once, few or many counts, or as a class when the clone is expanded.

16	TRBV27	TRBJ1-1	TRBD1	-	CASSLWGQGGDTEAFF	TGTGCCAGCAGTTTATGGGGACAGGGAGGGGACACTGAAGCTTTCTTT
13	TRBV29-1	TRBJ2-5	-	-	CSVGVPFQETQYF	TGCAGCGTTGGCGTACCTTTCCAAGAGACCCAGTACTTC
14	TRBV5-1	TRBJ1-1	TRBD1	many	CASTSTLQGTEAFF	TGCGCCAGCACATCGACGTTACAGGGGACTGAAGCTTTCTTT
17	TRBV6-2/TRBV6-3	TRBJ1-5	TRBD1	-	CASSPGQGLRSNQPQHF	TGTGCCAGCAGTCCGGGACAGGGTTTAAGGAGCAATCAGCCCCAGCATTTT
14	TRBV18	TRBJ2-7	TRBD1	few	CASSPGTATYEQYF	TGTGCCAGCTCACCAGGGACAGCAACCTACGAGCAGTACTTC
13	TRBV20-1	TRBJ1-1	-	many	CSASQGSNTEAFF	TGCAGTGCTAGTCAGGGTAGCAACACTGAAGCTTTCTTT
17	TRBV6-1	TRBJ2-3	-	many	CASCPLNPVTSTDTQYF	TGTGCCAGCTGTCCCTTGAACCCCGTAACTAGCACAGATACGCAGTATTTT
14	TRBV28	TRBJ1-5	-	many	CASSAGNRDQPQHF	TGTGCCAGCAGTGCAGGGAATCGGGATCAGCCCCAGCATTTT
16	TRBV12-3/TRBV12-4	TRBJ2-3	TRBD2	many	CASSSGGTISTDTQYF	TGTGCCAGCAGCTCCGGAGGGACTATTAGCACAGATACGCAGTATTTT
14	TRBV7-2	TRBJ1-2	-	few	CASSLLGVVYGYTF	TGTGCCAGCAGCTTATTAGGGGTGGTCTATGGCTACACCTTC
15	TRBV10-2	TRBJ2-7	TRBD1	many	CASSEPGQGRYEQYF	TGCGCCAGCAGTGAACCGGGACAGGGGCGTTACGAGCAGTACTTC
15	TRBV5-1	TRBJ1-1	TRBD1	many	CASSLGSGQGAEAFF	TGCGCCAGCAGCTTGGGGTCCGGACAGGGTGCTGAAGCTTTCTTT
15	TRBV20-1	TRBJ2-2	TRBD2	many	CSAKYGTSGTGELFF	TGCAGTGCTAAGTACGGGACTAGCGGCACCGGGGAGCTGTTTTTT
15	TRBV2	TRBJ2-1	TRBD2	once	CAIFPSGRPYNEQFF	TGTGCCATCTTTCCTAGCGGGAGGCCGTACAATGAGCAGTTCTTC
15	TRBV29-1	TRBJ2-4	-	-	CSVLGLMEAKNIQYF	TGCAGCGTTCTAGGCCTTATGGAGGCCAAAAACATTCAGTACTTC
16	TRBV12-3/TRBV12-4	TRBJ2-1	TRBD2	many	CASSSRLAGTYNEQFF	TGTGCCAGCAGTTCGCGACTAGCGGGTACCTACAATGAGCAGTTCTTC
12	TRBV2	TRBJ2-1	TRBD2	many	CASSEVGLAVIF	TGTGCCAGCAGTGAAGTGGGACTAGCGGTAATCTTC
13	TRBV6-5	TRBJ2-1	-	many	CASSYSTLVEQFF	TGTGCCAGCAGTTACTCCACCCTGGTTGAGCAGTTCTTC
14	TRBV5-1	TRBJ1-1	-	many	CASSLDGGYTEAFF	TGCGCCAGCAGCTTAGATGGGGGGTACACTGAAGCTTTCTTT
17	TRBV5-1	TRBJ2-1	TRBD2	many	CASSLPSGRYSYNEQFF	TGCGCCAGCAGCTTGCCTAGCGGGAGATACTCCTACAATGAGCAGTTCTTC
14	TRBV23-1	TRBJ1-2	-	-	CASSQPKGNYGYTF	TGCGCCAGCAGTCAACCCAAGGGGAACTATGGCTACACCTTC
18	TRBV5-1	TRBJ2-3	TRBD2	many	CASSLWQTSGSVIDTQYF	TGCGCCAGCAGCTTGTGGCAGACTAGCGGGAGCGTGATAGATACGCAGTATTTT
14	TRBV3-1	TRBJ1-5	-	many	CASSQGSVEQPQHF	TGTGCCAGCAGCCAAGGGTCAGTCGAGCAGCCCCAGCATTTT
15	TRBV4-2	TRBJ2-6	-	many	CASSQGGTGANVLTF	TGTGCCAGCAGCCAAGGGGGGACTGGGGCCAACGTCCTGACTTTC
16	TRBV12-3/TRBV12-4	TRBJ2-1	-	many	CASSRRIEIAMRVQFF	TGTGCCAGCAGTCGCCGGATCGAGATAGCAATGAGGGTGCAGTTCTTC
18	TRBV5-1	TRBJ2-6	TRBD2	many	CASSLASGGSSGANVLTF	TGCGCCAGCAGCTTGGCTAGCGGGGGTTCCTCTGGGGCCAACGTCCTGACTTTC
16	TRBV20-1	TRBJ1-5	TRBD1	many	CSAPGPTGGKDQPQHF	TGCAGTGCCCCCGGCCCGACAGGGGGCAAGGATCAGCCCCAGCATTTT
15	TRBV24-1	TRBJ2-1	-	many	CATSGTDSSYNEQFF	TGTGCCACCAGTGGTACAGATAGCTCCTACAATGAGCAGTTCTTC
13	TRBV7-3	TRBJ1-1	-	many	CASSTNGNTEAFF	TGTGCCAGCAGCACAAACGGGAACACTGAAGCTTTCTTT
14	TRBV5-1	TRBJ1-1	-	-	CASNQPTANTEAFF	TGCGCCAGCAACCAACCAACGGCGAACACTGAAGCTTTCTTT
13	TRBV30	TRBJ2-7	TRBD2	few	CAWRGLGRYEQYF	TGTGCCTGGAGGGGACTAGGGCGGTACGAGCAGTACTTC
15	TRBV11-2	TRBJ1-6	-	many	CASSLGPIYNSPLHF	TGTGCCAGCAGCTTAGGGCCGATTTATAATTCACCCCTCCACTTT
13	TRBV10-3	TRBJ1-2	TRBD1	many	CAISPGTGHGYTF	TGTGCCATCAGTCCTGGGACAGGGCATGGCTACACCTTC
14	TRBV7-6	TRBJ1-1	-	-	CASSSRVGGTEAFF	TGTGCCAGCAGCTCACGGGTGGGAGGAACTGAAGCTTTCTTT
12	TRBV11-2	TRBJ1-5	-	many	CASSGVGQPQHF	TGTGCCAGCAGCGGGGTGGGGCAGCCCCAGCATTTT
15	TRBV20-1	TRBJ2-7	-	many	CSARDPGHPTYEQYF	TGCAGTGCTAGGGACCCGGGACATCCTACCTACGAGCAGTACTTC
15	TRBV5-1	TRBJ2-7	-	many	CASSFISGSSYEQYF	TGCGCCAGCAGCTTCATTAGCGGATCCTCCTACGAGCAGTACTTC
16	TRBV30	TRBJ1-4	-	-	CAPTRRQGGIEEKLFF	TGTGCCCCTACTAGGCGGCAGGGTGGAATAGAGGAAAAACTGTTTTTT
13	TRBV11-2	TRBJ2-2	-	many	CASSLGWAGELFF	TGTGCCAGCAGCTTAGGTTGGGCCGGGGAGCTGTTTTTT
14	TRBV20-1	TRBJ2-3	TRBD2	many	CSARRLAGGETQYF	TGCAGTGCTCGCCGACTAGCGGGAGGAGAAACGCAGTATTTT
16	TRBV7-8	TRBJ2-1	TRBD2	many	CASSLVAGGPKFEQFF	TGTGCCAGCAGCTTAGTGGCGGGAGGGCCTAAGTTTGAGCAGTTCTTC
14	TRBV5-1	TRBJ1-1	-	many	CASSLDRLNTEAFF	TGCGCCAGCAGCTTGGACAGGCTGAACACTGAAGCTTTCTTT